The 23 T cell receptor beta chains in this list originate from one sample, sequenced in a study of blood T cell repertoires in COVID-19. Profiling relied on immunoSEQ multiplex PCR, and the TCRdb table lists in-frame clones only, not all of them. The table shows more than 75,000 clones, with roughly 89% occurring only once. Sequenced: peripheral blood. Receptors originate from a man in his fifties with acute or convalescent COVID-19.

The table lists this clone with a count of one. The chain carries TRBV29-1 and TRBJ1-2; perhaps TRBD1 as D (5 bases). V lost 4 bases, J lost 3 bases, and 9 bases lay in between. Germline values: CDR1 SQVTM, CDR2 ANQGSEA. The CDR3 is 12 residues long. The CDR3 DNA is TGCAGCGTTGGTCTACAGGACTATGGCTACACCTTC. This sequence encodes CSVGLQDYGYTF.

This clone showed up just once. The V call is TRBV6-1, the J call TRBJ1-2; no reliable D call. Germline loops: CDR1 MNHNS, CDR2 SASEGT. V was pared by 2 bases and J by 8 bases, with 9 bases between. CDR3 length equals 12 residues. CDR3 in amino acids: CASSERAGGYTF. The CDR3 DNA sequence: TGTGCCAGCAGTGAAAGGGCGGGAGGCTACACCTTC.

The chain links TRBV12-5 to TRBJ2-2; 10 nucleotides align to TRBD2. The CDR3 is 17 residues long. CDR1 and CDR2 from the germline V gene are LGHNT and FRNRAP. V lost 1 base to trimming and J lost 3 bases; unmatched junction nucleotides: 5. Here the CDR3 reads CASGLGGSGRHTGELFF. For the CDR3, the DNA is TGTGCTAGTGGTTTGGGGGGTAGCGGGAGGCACACCGGGGAGCTGTTTTTT.

V usage is TRBV3-1 (or the pseudogene TRBV3-2) and J usage is TRBJ2-1; 9 nucleotides align to TRBD2. Germline CDR1 and CDR2: LGHDT and YNNKEL (reference sequence). V lost 0 bases to trimming and J lost 5 bases; unmatched junction nucleotides: 8. This CDR3 is 17 amino acids long. The chain's CDR3 is CASSQEVLAGTDNEQFF. CDR3 DNA sequence: TGTGCCAGCAGCCAAGAGGTGCTAGCGGGGACGGACAATGAGCAGTTCTTC.

The table lists this clone with a few counts. The rearrangement uses TRBV11-2 and TRBJ1-6; D ambiguous. CDR1 SGHAT and CDR2 FQNNGV come from the germline V gene. This CDR3 is built from 16 residues. Trimming took 1 base from V and 0 from J, leaving 7 bases between them. This chain's CDR3 is CASSLVESSYNSPLHF. The CDR3, as DNA: TGTGCCAGCAGCTTAGTGGAGAGCTCCTATAATTCACCCCTCCACTTT.

This clone was seen just once. This chain uses TRBV3-1 (or the pseudogene TRBV3-2) with TRBJ2-2, with D unresolved. Germline lookup yields CDR1 LGHDT and CDR2 YNNKEL (reference sequence). The CDR3 contains 14 residues. V lost 7 bases and J lost 1, with 10 bases in between. The CDR3 loop reads CASTPPRNTGELFF. As DNA, the CDR3 is TGTGCCAGCACCCCGCCCAGGAACACCGGGGAGCTGTTTTTT.

The V call is TRBV5-1, the J call TRBJ2-3; 10 bases match TRBD2. The CDR3 length is 14 residues. Germline trimming cut 4 bases from V and 8 bases from J; bases unmatched to any gene: 7. The germline V gene has CDR1 SGHRS and CDR2 YFSETQ. As DNA, the CDR3 is TGCGCCAGCAGCGCTCTAGCGGGAGAGGGTACGCAGTATTTT. This encodes CASSALAGEGTQYF. Full variable domain (outside the CDR3, taken from reference TRBV5-1 and TRBJ2-3): KAGVTQTPRYLIKTRGQQVTLSCSPISGHRSVSWYQQTPGQGLQFLFEYFSETQRNKGNFPGRFSGRQFSNSRSEMNVSTLELGDSALYLCASSALAGEGTQYFGPGTRLTVL.

The chain couples TRBV7-9 to TRBJ2-3, with a possible D match to TRBD2 (6 bases). Deletions cut 5 bases from V and 4 bases from J, with 16 bases between. CDR3 length equals 15 residues. The germline V gene has CDR1 SEHNR and CDR2 FQNEAQ (reference sequence). In DNA, the CDR3 is TGTGCCAGCAGCCCCGCCAGGGACTTTTCAGATACGCAGTATTTT. Amino acids: CASSPARDFSDTQYF.

The V and J genes are TRBV6-5 and TRBJ2-5; D is possibly TRBD2 (5 bases). The CDR3 extends over 12 amino acids. The germline V gene has CDR1 MNHEY and CDR2 SVGAGI. With 8 bases removed from V and 5 bases from J, the gap between germline ends came to 12 bases. The CDR3 protein is CASGAGDETQYF. CDR3 DNA sequence: TGTGCCAGCGGCGCCGGGGATGAGACCCAGTACTTC.

CDR3 DNA sequence: TGTGCCAGCAGTAACCGGGACGGTTATGTCTATGGGGGGACCTTC. This gives the protein CASSNRDGYVYGGTF. The chain carries TRBV6-5 and TRBJ1-2; tentatively, D is TRBD1 (5 bases). CDR3 length: 15 residues. Trimming took off 5 bases at V and 14 bases at J, with 27 bases between the two ends. Germline loops: CDR1 MNHEY, CDR2 SVGAGI.

The rearrangement links TRBV9 to TRBJ2-3, with TRBD2 matching 10 bases. Germline CDR1 and CDR2: SGDLS and YYNGEE. The CDR3 extends over 16 amino acids. J gave up 0 bases and V 0 bases, and 1 base lay outside the gene matches. CDR3 sequence (DNA): TGTGCCAGCAGCGTAGCTAGCGGGAGCAGCACAGATACGCAGTATTTT. As protein: CASSVASGSSTDTQYF.

The chain employs TRBV5-1 and TRBJ1-1, with D perhaps TRBD1 (6 bases). This CDR3 spans 13 amino acids. Per the germline V gene, CDR1 is SGHRS and CDR2 is YFSETQ. Trimming stripped 2 bases from V and 8 bases from J, with 13 bases between. In nucleotides, the CDR3 is TGCGCCAGCAGCTTTCGTCAGGGGCCGGAAGCTTTCTTT. Its protein is CASSFRQGPEAFF.

This chain links TRBV19 with TRBJ2-6; D is ambiguous. The germline V gene has CDR1 LNHDA and CDR2 SQIVND (reference sequence). The V gene lost 4 bases and the J gene lost 1 base, with 11 bases spanning the gap. The CDR3 covers 16 residues. In DNA, the CDR3 is TGTGCCAGTAGTACCATTACAAAATCTGGGGCCAACGTCCTGACTTTC. It specifies CASSTITKSGANVLTF. The entire variable domain, with the rest obtained from reference TRBV19 and TRBJ2-6, is as follows: DGGITQSPKYLFRKEGQNVTLSCEQNLNHDAMYWYRQDPGQGLRLIYYSQIVNDFQKGDIAEGYSVSREKKESFPLTVTSAQKNPTAFYLCASSTITKSGANVLTFGAGSRLTVL.

The rearrangement uses TRBV5-1 and TRBJ1-1, with D tentatively TRBD1 (6 bases). CDR1 is SGHRS and CDR2 is YFSETQ in the germline V gene. Trimming stripped 5 bases from V and 3 bases from J, with 17 bases between. This CDR3 has 15 residues. DNA of the CDR3: TGCGCCAGCAGGTCCCGGGACACAAGAGACACTGAAGCTTTCTTT. Translating it yields CASRSRDTRDTEAFF.

The DNA of the CDR3 is TGTGCCAGCAGCCACAGGGAGGGGGGTTACAATGAGCAGTTCTTC. Its protein is CASSHREGGYNEQFF. The chain couples TRBV11-3 to TRBJ2-1; D perhaps matches TRBD2 (7 bases). V was clipped by 5 bases and J by 4 bases, with 15 bases between them. Germline V gene sequence: CDR1 SGHNT, CDR2 YENEEA. The length of the CDR3 is 15 residues. The complete variable domain, with remaining parts taken from reference TRBV11-3 and TRBJ2-1, reads EAGVVQSPRYKIIEKKQPVAFWCNPISGHNTLYWYLQNLGQGPELLIRYENEEAVDDSQLPKDRFSAERLKGVDSTLKIQPAELGDSAVYLCASSHREGGYNEQFFGPGTRLTVL.

The CDR3 coding sequence is TGTGCCAGCAGCAATCAAAATCAGCCCCAGCATTTT. Amino acids: CASSNQNQPQHF. The gene calls are TRBV6-2 or TRBV6-3 and TRBJ1-5, with no clear D. CDR1 and CDR2 (germline): MNHEY, SVGEGT. This CDR3 is 12 amino acids long. V was pared by 6 bases and J by 4 bases, with 7 bases between.

CDR3 in amino acids: CASSPHPGGNTEAFF. CDR3 in DNA: TGTGCCAGCAGCCCTCATCCCGGGGGGAACACTGAAGCTTTCTTT. J is TRBJ1-1 and V is TRBV9, with D maybe TRBD1 (5 bases). V was cut by 4 bases and J by 1 base, with 14 bases left in between. CDR1 SGDLS and CDR2 YYNGEE come from the germline V gene. This CDR3 contains 15 residues.

The V and J genes are TRBV28 and TRBJ1-5; TRBD1 matches 7 bases. The CDR3 runs to 15 residues. Unmatched junction bases numbered 9, after V lost 6 bases and J lost 4 bases. Germline lookup yields CDR1 MDHEN and CDR2 SYDVKM. CDR3 protein: CASSLTGALNQPQHF. CDR3 DNA sequence: TGTGCCAGCAGCTTAACAGGGGCCCTTAATCAGCCCCAGCATTTT.

The CDR3 DNA follows: TGTGCCAGCAGCCTCCGTCCGGGACTCCACACAGATACGCAGTATTTT. It specifies CASSLRPGLHTDTQYF. This rearrangement joins TRBV9 to TRBJ2-3, with D possibly matching TRBD2 (6 bases). The CDR3 totals 16 residues. The V gene lost 4 bases and the J gene lost 2 bases, with 17 bases spanning the gap. Per germline, CDR1 SGDLS and CDR2 YYNGEE.

This rearrangement joins TRBV25-1 to TRBJ2-7; weak D call: TRBD1 (6 bases). Trimming stripped 2 bases from V and 5 bases from J, with 10 bases between. The CDR3 totals 13 residues. The germline gives CDR1 MGHDK, CDR2 SYGVNS. The CDR3, as DNA: TGTGCCAGCAGTGAAGGAACAGGGAACGAGCAGTACTTC. This sequence encodes CASSEGTGNEQYF.

The V and J genes are TRBV3-1 (or the pseudogene TRBV3-2) and TRBJ2-7, with unresolved D. The CDR3 consists of 11 residues. Trimming took 4 bases from V and 7 from J, leaving 8 bases between them. Germline V gene lookup returns CDR1 LGHDT and CDR2 YNNKEL (reference sequence). This CDR3 is CASSLKTEQYF. The CDR3 region has the DNA TGTGCCAGCAGCCTTAAGACTGAGCAGTACTTC.

The chain has TRBV19 and TRBJ2-5, with TRBD2 identical over 7 bases. This CDR3 contains 16 residues. Germline V lookup: CDR1 LNHDA, CDR2 SQIVND (reference sequence). V trimming: 0 bases; J trimming: 4 bases; junction bases outside the gene matches: 8. The CDR3 coding sequence is TGTGCCAGTAGTATAGATGGATTGGGGAGGGCAGAGACCCAGTACTTC. Amino acids: CASSIDGLGRAETQYF.

The V and J genes are TRBV7-2 and TRBJ2-3, with 9 bases lining up with TRBD2. The J segment lost 0 bases and the V segment lost 2 bases, leaving 9 bases of the junction unmatched. CDR1 is SGHTA and CDR2 is FQGNSA in the germline V gene. This CDR3 spans 18 amino acids. The chain's CDR3 is CASSLWGSGGQSTDTQYF. The CDR3 DNA reads TGTGCCAGCAGCTTATGGGGTAGCGGGGGCCAGAGCACAGATACGCAGTATTTT.